This T cell receptor beta chain was sequenced during a study of cytomegalovirus exposure and HLA in healthy donors. The CDR3 runs to 14 residues. Losses at the gene ends were 6 bases for V and 4 bases for J; bases not matched to a gene: 7. Germline V lookup: CDR1 MNHNS, CDR2 SASEGT. The primer mix had 60 Vbeta and 13 Jbeta primers. Profiled with immunoSEQ multiplex PCR; TCRdb holds only in-frame clones, not every one. The data hold around 89,000 clones, with roughly 80% observed a single time. A remark on this clone: Its target is not known.

General study points: Per a later analysis, HLA-associated TCR beta chains showed more clonal expansion than other, equally common TCR beta chains. Within an earlier analysis, most TCR beta V segments proved productive either about 87% or about 30% of the time. It was 150 to 200 TCR beta chains that were listed as cytomegalovirus-associated. Later on, an analysis showed TCR association rates differing by HLA locus, with DRB1 the most and HLA-C the fewest.

The source is a girl aged 2-10 years in good health and CMV-seropositive. Sequenced sample: PBMCs. The V call is TRBV6-1, the J call TRBJ1-1, with 8 bases that match TRBD1. The CDR3 sequence is CASRGGDRSTEAFF. Here the CDR3 DNA reads TGTGCCAGCAGGGGGGGGGACAGGAGCACTGAAGCTTTCTTT.